One sample yielded the 11 T cell receptor beta chains listed below, sequenced in a study of cytomegalovirus exposure and HLA in healthy donors. The method was immunoSEQ multiplex PCR; TCRdb's version includes in-frame clones alone and lacks a portion of them. The repertoire holds around 80,000 clones, roughly 94% seen once, with approximately 0.69% in the top ten. Sequencing was performed on PBMCs. These receptors were collected from a woman between 18 and 29 years old in good health and CMV-seronegative.

The chain couples TRBV11-2 to TRBJ1-2, with no clear D. From germline, CDR1 is SGHAT and CDR2 FQNNGV. This CDR3 spans 12 amino acids. V lost 0 bases and J lost 9, with 8 bases in between. As DNA, the CDR3 is TGTGCCAGCAGCTTAGATATCGGTCGCTACACCTTC. Translated: CASSLDIGRYTF. The whole variable domain, remainder taken from reference TRBV11-2 and TRBJ1-2, is EAGVAQSPRYKIIEKRQSVAFWCNPISGHATLYWYQQILGQGPKLLIQFQNNGVVDDSQLPKDRFSAERLKGVDSTLKIQPAKLEDSAVYLCASSLDIGRYTFGSGTRLTVV.

This chain joins TRBV7-9 and TRBJ1-5; 8 bases agree with TRBD1. In germline, CDR1 is SEHNR, CDR2 FQNEAQ (reference sequence). The junction had 3 bases not matched to a gene; V was cut back by 4 bases and J by 4 bases. This CDR3 region has 14 residues. CDR3 nucleotide sequence: TGTGCCAGCAGCTCAGACAGGGGTAATCAGCCCCAGCATTTT. Translated, it gives CASSSDRGNQPQHF.

DNA of the CDR3: TGTGCCAGCAGCGCGTCCGGAGGGACTAGCGGGTTAGCCAAAAACATTCAGTACTTC. It translates to CASSASGGTSGLAKNIQYF. The chain combines TRBV9 with TRBJ2-4; TRBD2 aligns across 12 bases. CDR1 and CDR2 (germline): SGDLS, YYNGEE. With V trimmed by 3 bases and J by 0 bases, 10 bases remained unmatched. The CDR3 contains 19 residues.

This chain uses TRBV10-3 with TRBJ1-1; D gene unclear. Trimming pared 5 bases from V and 1 base from J, leaving 5 bases between. There are 12 residues in the CDR3. Germline V gives CDR1 ENHRY, CDR2 SYGVKD. In nucleotides, the CDR3 is TGTGCCATCAGTCCAGGGAACACTGAAGCTTTCTTT. Protein product: CAISPGNTEAFF.

The chain combines TRBV7-2 with TRBJ2-1; 7 positions agree with TRBD2. CDR3 length: 13 residues. The germline V gene has CDR1 SGHTA and CDR2 FQGNSA. V shed 0 bases and J 14 bases; nucleotides not matched to a gene: 7. The CDR3 sequence is CASSLATSAEEFF. The CDR3 DNA sequence: TGTGCCAGCAGCTTAGCAACTAGCGCCGAGGAGTTCTTC.

The V call is TRBV28, the J call TRBJ2-7; 8 bases line up with TRBD2. The CDR3 is made up of 14 amino acids. With 3 bases clipped from V and 0 bases from J, the junction kept 1 base outside the gene matches. In germline, CDR1 is MDHEN, CDR2 SYDVKM. The CDR3 DNA follows: TGTGCCAGCAGTTTGACTAGCGCCTCCTACGAGCAGTACTTC. It yields the protein CASSLTSASYEQYF.

This sequence joins TRBV30 and TRBJ2-7, with D perhaps matching TRBD1 (5 bases). Germline V gives CDR1 GTSNPN, CDR2 SVGIG (reference sequence). V dropped 0 bases and J dropped 3 bases, with 9 bases sitting between them. The CDR3 contains 13 residues. The CDR3 DNA reads as TGTGCCTGGAGTGTTCAGGGTTTCTACGAGCAGTACTTC. It codes for CAWSVQGFYEQYF. The complete variable domain, with remaining parts taken from reference TRBV30 and TRBJ2-7, reads SQTIHQWPATLVQPVGSPLSLECTVEGTSNPNLYWYRQAAGRGLQLLFYSVGIGQISSEVPQNLSASRPQDRQFILSSKKLLLSDSGFYLCAWSVQGFYEQYFGPGTRLTVT.

This chain joins TRBV7-9 and TRBJ2-1, with D unresolved. The CDR3 is 12 amino acids. The V gene lost 1 base and the J gene lost 8 bases, with 6 bases spanning the gap. Germline V gene lookup returns CDR1 SEHNR and CDR2 FQNEAQ (reference sequence). As DNA, the CDR3 is TGTGCCAGCAGCTTAGGCGTGGATGAGCAGTTCTTC. Translation: CASSLGVDEQFF.

The J gene is TRBJ2-1, the V gene TRBV10-3; possibly TRBD1 for D (5 bases). Germline V lookup: CDR1 ENHRY, CDR2 SYGVKD. Deletions cut 0 bases from V and 1 base from J, with 7 bases between. The CDR3 spans 15 residues. CDR3 in amino acids: CAISESPGSYNEQFF. In nucleotides, the CDR3 is TGTGCCATCAGTGAGTCGCCAGGGTCCTACAATGAGCAGTTCTTC.

This clone appeared a single time. V is TRBV4-1 and J is TRBJ1-2; D may be TRBD1 (5 bases). Trimming pared 1 base from V and 3 bases from J, leaving 9 bases between. Germline CDR1 MGHRA, CDR2 YSYEKL. The CDR3 has 14 amino acids. CDR3 DNA: TGCGCCAGCAGCCAAGTCGGGGGGGACTATGGCTACACCTTC. It yields the protein CASSQVGGDYGYTF.

The rearrangement joins TRBV15 to TRBJ2-1; 9 bases align to TRBD2. This CDR3 contains 18 residues. Germline CDR1 LNHNV, CDR2 YYDKDF (reference sequence). J lost 9 bases, V lost 0 bases, and 15 bases had no gene match. The CDR3 sequence is CATSRDTEGGGARGEQFF. As DNA, the CDR3 is TGTGCCACCAGCAGAGATACGGAGGGCGGGGGGGCTCGCGGTGAGCAGTTCTTC.